This entry lists 30 T cell receptor beta chains sequenced from one sample in a study of T-cell reconstitution after alpha-beta-depleted transplantation in children. Using unique molecular identifiers, the investigators prepared the TCRbeta library. From the PCR reads, TCRdb called clonotypes with MiXCR, one entry per CDR3 protein. The table lists about 540,000 distinct CDR3 sequences, 18% of them singletons. Sequences were derived from PBMCs from the stem cell graft donor, sampled from the stem cell graft. The receptors shown here come from a human donor who donated a stem cell graft to a child with acute lymphoblastic leukemia.

In its sample, this clonotype was seen a few times. The chain combines TRBV12-3 or TRBV12-4 with TRBJ1-1; D call uncertain. The CDR3 has 14 residues. V dropped 4 bases and J dropped 5 bases, with 14 bases sitting between them. CDR3 nucleotide sequence: TGTGCCAGCAGTTCTTGGGATGTAGATACTGAAGCTTTCTTT. Its translation is CASSSWDVDTEAFF.

This sequence joins TRBV2 and TRBJ2-7, with 11 bases identical to TRBD1. The length of the CDR3 is 14 residues. Germline lookup yields CDR1 SNHLY and CDR2 FYNNEI. V was pared by 6 bases and J by 2 bases, with 3 bases of the junction left unmatched. CDR3 in DNA: TGTGCCAGCAGCGCGGACAGGGGGCCCTACGAGCAGTACTTC. Residues: CASSADRGPYEQYF.

The chain is built from TRBV20-1 and TRBJ2-5, with TRBD2 matching 13 bases. With 5 bases clipped from V and 5 bases from J, the junction kept 8 bases outside the gene matches. Germline V lookup: CDR1 DFQATT, CDR2 SNEGSKA (reference sequence). CDR3 size: 15 residues. CDR3 in amino acids: CSARTSGRADETQYF. The DNA of the CDR3 is TGCAGTGCTCGAACTAGCGGGAGGGCCGATGAGACCCAGTACTTC.

This clonotype was recorded a few times. This chain joins TRBV3-1 and TRBJ1-2, with a possible D match to TRBD1 (5 bases). CDR3 length: 13 residues. Germline V lookup: CDR1 LGHDT, CDR2 YNNKEL (reference sequence). V lost 1 base, J lost 5 bases, and 8 bases lay in between. CDR3 sequence reads: CASSQGGIYGYTF. The CDR3 nucleotides read TGTGCCAGCAGCCAAGGGGGGATTTATGGCTACACCTTC. Drawing the rest from reference TRBV3-1 and TRBJ1-2, the complete variable domain is DTAVSQTPKYLVTQMGNDKSIKCEQNLGHDTMYWYKQDSKKFLKIMFSYNNKELIINETVPNRFSPKSPDKAHLNLHINSLELGDSAVYFCASSQGGIYGYTFGSGTRLTVV.

The V and J genes are TRBV20-1 and TRBJ2-7; D is undetermined. Germline CDR1 DFQATT, CDR2 SNEGSKA (reference sequence). V was cut by 4 bases and J by 1 base, with 11 bases left in between. The CDR3 extends over 13 amino acids. The CDR3 sequence is CSAIYPGSYEQYF. The CDR3 coding sequence is TGCAGTGCTATTTATCCTGGATCCTACGAGCAGTACTTC.

This clonotype came up a few times. The chain employs TRBV7-2 and TRBJ2-3, with D maybe TRBD1 (5 bases). The ends were cut back, 5 bases at V and 9 bases at J, with 12 bases in the middle. CDR3 length: 12 amino acids. Germline-derived CDR1 and CDR2 are SGHTA and FQGNSA. The CDR3 sequence: CASSAYSGTQYF. DNA for the CDR3: TGTGCCAGCAGCGCCTATTCAGGGACGCAGTATTTT.

This clonotype was recorded a few times. V is TRBV7-3 and J is TRBJ2-3, with 12 bases that match TRBD2. The V segment lost 3 bases and the J segment 6 bases; nucleotides outside the gene matches: 13. From germline, CDR1 is SGHTA and CDR2 FQGTGA. The CDR3 spans 18 residues. In nucleotides, the CDR3 is TGTGCCAGCAGCTTCCTCCCATCGACTAGCGGGAGAGGTGATACGCAGTATTTT. Translated: CASSFLPSTSGRGDTQYF. The full variable domain, completed using reference TRBV7-3 and TRBJ2-3, is GAGVSQTPSNKVTEKGKYVELRCDPISGHTALYWYRQSLGQGPEFLIYFQGTGAADDSGLPNDRFFAVRPEGSVSTLKIQRTERGDSAVYLCASSFLPSTSGRGDTQYFGPGTRLTVL.

The chain carries TRBV15 and TRBJ2-3; D is perhaps TRBD1 or TRBD2 (5 bases each). This CDR3 contains 15 residues. The V and J ends lost 3 bases and 0 bases respectively, with 10 bases between them. The germline V gene encodes CDR1 LNHNV and CDR2 YYDKDF (reference sequence). DNA for the CDR3: TGTGCCACCAGCAGCGGGGCTATAAGCACAGATACGCAGTATTTT. Encoded protein: CATSSGAISTDTQYF.

This clonotype was seen only a few times. The chain combines TRBV20-1 with TRBJ2-7, with a possible D match to TRBD1 (5 bases). The CDR3 is 11 amino acids. Between the trimmed V and J ends, which lost 6 bases and 7 bases, there was a span of 13 bases. Germline V gene sequence: CDR1 DFQATT, CDR2 SNEGSKA (reference sequence). The CDR3 loop is CSAYFSGEQYF. CDR3 DNA sequence: TGCAGTGCCTATTTTTCAGGGGAGCAGTACTTC.

This chain uses TRBV6-5 with TRBJ1-1; no clear D. This CDR3 spans 13 amino acids. Looked up from germline, CDR1 is MNHEY and CDR2 is SVGAGI. The ends were cut back, 2 bases at V and 8 bases at J, with 12 bases in the middle. CDR3 protein: CASSYGDNKEAFF. The DNA of the CDR3 is TGTGCCAGCAGTTACGGGGATAATAAAGAAGCTTTCTTT.

The chain joins TRBV20-1 to TRBJ2-7; D perhaps matches TRBD2 (6 bases). Germline V lookup: CDR1 DFQATT, CDR2 SNEGSKA (reference sequence). The V end lost 6 bases, the J end lost 0 bases, and 15 bases lay between the germline ends. The CDR3 contains 14 residues. CDR3 sequence: CSAKGSGSSYEQYF. The DNA of the CDR3 is TGCAGTGCAAAAGGTAGCGGCAGCTCCTACGAGCAGTACTTC.

This clonotype turned up a few times. This rearrangement joins TRBV7-2 to TRBJ2-3; TRBD2 might be the D (5 bases). CDR3 size: 14 residues. The V gene lost 3 bases and the J gene lost 8 bases, with 15 bases spanning the gap. Per germline, CDR1 SGHTA and CDR2 FQGNSA. CDR3 amino acids: CASSFGIRWATQYF. Written as DNA, the CDR3 is TGTGCCAGCAGCTTCGGGATAAGATGGGCTACGCAGTATTTT. Variable domain in full (rest from reference TRBV7-2 and TRBJ2-3): GAGVSQSPSNKVTEKGKDVELRCDPISGHTALYWYRQSLGQGLEFLIYFQGNSAPDKSGLPSDRFSAERTGGSVSTLTIQRTQQEDSAVYLCASSFGIRWATQYFGPGTRLTVL.

This clonotype was observed a few times. The chain combines TRBV6-1 with TRBJ2-3; perhaps TRBD2 as D (5 bases). The CDR3 consists of 17 residues. Trimming left V 8 bases short and J 3 bases short, with 24 bases between. Germline assignment: CDR1 MNHNS and CDR2 SASEGT. Here the CDR3 reads CASHRGPMNRGTDTQYF. The DNA of the CDR3 is TGTGCCAGCCATAGAGGTCCTATGAACCGAGGGACAGATACGCAGTATTTT.

The gene calls are TRBV14 and TRBJ2-5, with 10 bases matching TRBD2. This CDR3 has 16 amino acids. The V gene's germline CDR1 is SGHDN and CDR2 FVKESK. Trimming took 1 base from V and 5 from J; bases not matched to a gene: 7. The DNA of the CDR3 is TGTGCCAGCAGCCAAGCCGGGACTAGCGTTTTGGAGACCCAGTACTTC. Its protein product is CASSQAGTSVLETQYF.

The chain carries TRBV29-1 and TRBJ2-7; maybe TRBD1 (6 bases). This CDR3 contains 14 residues. Germline V CDR1 and CDR2: SQVTM, ANQGSEA. V was trimmed by 1 base and J by 2 bases, leaving 12 bases between them. CDR3 nucleotides: TGCAGCGTTGAAGTCCTAGGGGGTCCCTACGAGCAGTACTTC. Protein: CSVEVLGGPYEQYF.

This clonotype showed up just once. This chain connects TRBV27 to TRBJ2-3, with D possibly called TRBD1 or TRBD2 (5 bases each). CDR3 size: 16 residues. Germline V gives CDR1 MNHEY, CDR2 SMNVEV (reference sequence). Between the trimmed V and J ends, which lost 5 bases and 2 bases, there was a span of 17 bases. The CDR3 loop reads CASSAAPPGLTDTQYF. The CDR3 coding sequence is TGTGCCAGCAGTGCCGCCCCTCCGGGGCTCACAGATACGCAGTATTTT.

The CDR3 spells CSARGGTGGIQYF. As DNA, the CDR3 is TGCAGTGCTAGAGGGGGCACAGGCGGCATTCAGTACTTC. The chain combines TRBV20-1 with TRBJ2-4; D might be TRBD1 (5 bases). Germline V gene sequence: CDR1 DFQATT, CDR2 SNEGSKA (reference sequence). The CDR3 length is 13 residues. V shed 1 base and J shed 9 bases, with 13 bases lying between them.

This clonotype was seen only a few times. The J gene is TRBJ2-1, the V gene TRBV5-1; D remains ambiguous. Per germline, CDR1 SGHRS and CDR2 YFSETQ. The CDR3 has 15 residues. V shed 0 bases and J shed 2 bases, with 9 bases lying between them. The CDR3 here is CASSLAGYAYNEQFF. The CDR3 DNA sequence: TGCGCCAGCAGCTTGGCTGGGTACGCCTACAATGAGCAGTTCTTC.

V usage is TRBV9 and J usage is TRBJ1-5; D not resolved. The CDR3 has 13 amino acids. V lost 0 bases to trimming and J lost 7 bases, with 8 bases between them. Germline CDR1 reads SGDLS; CDR2 reads YYNGEE. CDR3 in amino acids: CASSVGTGQPQHF. DNA of the CDR3: TGTGCCAGCAGCGTAGGGACGGGACAGCCCCAGCATTTT.

This chain connects TRBV7-7 to TRBJ2-2; 8 bases are shared with TRBD2. The CDR3 spans 17 residues. V lost 1 base to trimming and J lost 5 bases; unmatched junction nucleotides: 9. Germline V gene data show CDR1 as SSHAT and CDR2 as FNYEAQ (reference sequence). DNA for the CDR3: TGTGCCAGCAGCTTAGTTAATTTGGCTAGCGGGACCGGGGAGCTGTTTTTT. It specifies CASSLVNLASGTGELFF.

The gene calls are TRBV29-1 and TRBJ2-4; TRBD1 agrees at 9 bases. Per germline, CDR1 SQVTM and CDR2 ANQGSEA. Trimming took 2 bases from V and 6 from J; bases not matched to a gene: 2. The CDR3 is made up of 13 amino acids. The chain's CDR3 is CSVETGGINIQYF. The CDR3 nucleotides read TGCAGCGTTGAAACAGGGGGCATAAACATTCAGTACTTC. Looking up the rest from reference TRBV29-1 and TRBJ2-4 gives the full variable domain: SAVISQKPSRDICQRGTSLTIQCQVDSQVTMMFWYRQQPGQSLTLIATANQGSEATYESGFVIDKFPISRPNLTFSTLTVSNMSPEDSSIYLCSVETGGINIQYFGAGTRLSVL.

A few counts support this clonotype. J is TRBJ1-2 and V is TRBV5-4; D remains unclear. Germline V CDR1 and CDR2: SGHNT, YYREEE (reference sequence). Trimming cost V 4 bases and J 5 bases, with 12 bases left between them. The CDR3 extends over 13 amino acids. The CDR3 here is CASSLGAFYGYTF. The CDR3 DNA reads TGTGCCAGCAGCCTTGGCGCGTTTTATGGCTACACCTTC.

This clonotype was found a few times. The rearrangement joins TRBV14 to TRBJ2-2; perhaps TRBD2 as D (5 bases). Trimming shortened V by 0 bases and J by 1 base, and 12 bases separated the two germline ends. Germline V gene sequence: CDR1 SGHDN, CDR2 FVKESK. The CDR3 spans 17 residues. Written as DNA, the CDR3 is TGTGCCAGCAGCCAAGACAATCGCGGGCTGAACACCGGGGAGCTGTTTTTT. It yields the protein CASSQDNRGLNTGELFF.

The chain links TRBV20-1 to TRBJ2-5; unclear D gene. The CDR3 is 15 residues long. CDR1 and CDR2 (germline): DFQATT, SNEGSKA (reference sequence). The V end lost 0 bases, the J end lost 5 bases, and 16 bases lay between the germline ends. Here the CDR3 reads CSARDKDPFGETQYF. CDR3 coding DNA: TGCAGTGCTAGAGATAAAGACCCCTTTGGGGAGACCCAGTACTTC.

The CDR3 sequence: CSASFRRGSPGDTQYF. The DNA for the CDR3 is TGCAGTGCTAGTTTCAGGCGGGGTTCCCCCGGAGATACGCAGTATTTT. The gene calls are TRBV20-1 and TRBJ2-3, with a weak D call TRBD2 (6 bases). Germline V gene sequence: CDR1 DFQATT, CDR2 SNEGSKA (reference sequence). The CDR3 has 16 residues. Trimming shortened V by 3 bases and J by 5 bases, and 21 bases separated the two germline ends.

V is TRBV5-1 and J is TRBJ2-1, with 8 bases lining up with TRBD2. From germline, CDR1 is SGHRS and CDR2 YFSETQ. V gave up 3 bases and J gave up 4 bases; unmatched junction bases: 6. The CDR3 totals 15 residues. CDR3 loop: CASSWTSPGYNEQFF. The CDR3 DNA sequence: TGCGCCAGCAGCTGGACTAGCCCGGGGTACAATGAGCAGTTCTTC.

There are a few counts of this clonotype. This sequence joins TRBV11-2 and TRBJ2-5, with unresolved D. Trimming shortened V by 5 bases and J by 0 bases, and 16 bases separated the two germline ends. CDR3 size: 16 residues. Germline values: CDR1 SGHAT, CDR2 FQNNGV. Here the CDR3 DNA reads TGTGCCAGCAGCCCTTTACAGAAAAGGGACCAAGAGACCCAGTACTTC. Its protein is CASSPLQKRDQETQYF.

The chain links TRBV5-1 to TRBJ1-2, with 7 bases matching TRBD1. V lost 3 bases to trimming and J lost 5 bases; unmatched junction nucleotides: 10. The germline V gene has CDR1 SGHRS and CDR2 YFSETQ. The CDR3 runs to 15 residues. The CDR3 bases are TGCGCCAGCAGCTCCCTTAACAGGGGCGAGTATGGCTACACCTTC. It codes for CASSSLNRGEYGYTF.

The chain recombines TRBV7-3 with TRBJ2-2; D uncertain. Germline V gives CDR1 SGHTA, CDR2 FQGTGA. V was trimmed by 0 bases and J by 2 bases, leaving 7 bases between them. This CDR3 has 15 amino acids. CDR3 DNA: TGTGCCAGCAGCTTAACTAGACATAACACCGGGGAGCTGTTTTTT. Translated: CASSLTRHNTGELFF.

This chain uses TRBV5-1 with TRBJ2-7; no firm D call. The CDR3 length is 13 residues. The germline CDR1 and CDR2 sequences are SGHRS and YFSETQ. With 7 bases removed from V and 7 bases from J, the gap between germline ends came to 18 bases. In nucleotides, the CDR3 is TGCGCCAGCGCGCGGCAAGCCCTACTAGAGCAGTACTTC. Residues: CASARQALLEQYF.